This T cell receptor (beta chain) was profiled in a study of regulatory T cells. Study outcomes and limitations: Patient repertoires had restricted TRB V-J pairs and skewed V and J usage, most in Tregs. Patient CD8+ T cells trended toward lower Shannon entropy than controls.

About this clone itself: Its antigen is unknown.

Germline values: CDR1 GTSNPN, CDR2 SVGIG (reference sequence). The CDR3 length is 13 residues. V lost 1 base and J lost 4, with 10 bases in between. The primer mix had 52 TRBV and 13 TRBJ primers. Produced via immunoSEQ multiplex PCR; TCRdb's table is partial and in-frame only. This table has 20,000 to 25,000 clones, 80% to 95% appearing once. A couple of CD3G-deficient patients had more severe autoimmunity; all had some. Patients aged 2 to 39 years had fewer naive and more memory CD4+ and CD8+ T cells. Sequenced sample: CD8+ T cells sorted from blood. This receptor was taken from a child younger than 10 with CD3G deficiency. The chain links TRBV30 to TRBJ1-1, with D tentatively TRBD1 (5 bases). This CDR3 reads CAWSGGAGTEAFF. The CDR3, as DNA: TGTGCCTGGAGTGGCGGGGCGGGCACTGAAGCTTTCTTT.